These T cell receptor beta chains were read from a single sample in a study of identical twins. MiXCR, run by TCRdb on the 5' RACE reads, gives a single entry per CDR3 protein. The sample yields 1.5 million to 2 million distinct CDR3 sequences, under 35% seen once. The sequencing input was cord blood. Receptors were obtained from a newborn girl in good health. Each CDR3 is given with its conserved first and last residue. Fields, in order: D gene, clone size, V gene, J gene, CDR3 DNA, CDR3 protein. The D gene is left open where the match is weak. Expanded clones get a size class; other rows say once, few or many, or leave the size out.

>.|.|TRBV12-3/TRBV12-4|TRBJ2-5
TGTGCCAGCAGTTTACCCGGGACCCCCCAAGAGACCCAGTACTTC
CASSLPGTPQETQYF
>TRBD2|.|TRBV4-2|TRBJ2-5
TGTGCCAGCAGTCAAGTGCGGGGGGGCCACAATGAGCAGTACTTC
CASSQVRGGHNEQYF
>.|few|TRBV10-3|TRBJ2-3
TGTGCCATCAGTGATGGCAGGGATACGCAGTATTTT
CAISDGRDTQYF
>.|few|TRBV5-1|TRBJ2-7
TGCGCCAGCAGGCAAGGGGCGAAGGAGCAGTACTTC
CASRQGAKEQYF
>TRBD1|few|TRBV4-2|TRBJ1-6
TGTGCCAGCAGCCAAGAAAGGGGACAGGTGAATTCACCCCTCCACTTT
CASSQERGQVNSPLHF
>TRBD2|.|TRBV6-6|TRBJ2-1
TGTGCCAGCAGTTCCGGACTAGGGAGCTCCTACAATGAGCAGTTCTTC
CASSSGLGSSYNEQFF
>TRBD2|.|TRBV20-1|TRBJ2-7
TGCAGTGCTAAACTAGCGGGAACCACCTACGGGCAGTACTTC
CSAKLAGTTYGQYF
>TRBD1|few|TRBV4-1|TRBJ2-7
TGCGCCAGCAGCTCAAAAGGGACAGGGGGCTACGAGCAGTACTTC
CASSSKGTGGYEQYF
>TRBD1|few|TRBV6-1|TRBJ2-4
TGTGCCAGCAGTGAAACGGACAGGGCTGCCAAAAACATTCAGTACTTC
CASSETDRAAKNIQYF
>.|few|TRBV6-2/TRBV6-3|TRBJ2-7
TGTGCCAGCAGTTACGTCAGGAAGCACGAGCAGTACTTC
CASSYVRKHEQYF
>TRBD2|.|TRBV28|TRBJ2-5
TGTGCCAGCAGTTACCCGACAGGGAGGGTTAGCGGGAGAGATTACAATGAGCAGTACTTC
CASSYPTGRVSGRDYNEQYF
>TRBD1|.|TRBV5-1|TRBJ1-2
TGCGCCAGCAGCTTGGCCGGGGACAGGGGCTTCTATGGCTACACCTTC
CASSLAGDRGFYGYTF
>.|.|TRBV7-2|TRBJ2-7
TGTGCCAGCAGCTTAGTAGCGGGGACAGGGAGCGAGCAGTACTTC
CASSLVAGTGSEQYF
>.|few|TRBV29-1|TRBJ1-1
TGCAGCGTTGGAGCAGGGGTGAACACTGAAGCTTTCTTT
CSVGAGVNTEAFF
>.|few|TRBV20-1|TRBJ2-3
TGCAGTGCCATTAGCGGTCCAAGGGATACGCAGTATTTT
CSAISGPRDTQYF
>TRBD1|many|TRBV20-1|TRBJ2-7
TGCAGTGCTCCGGGACAGGGGGCCTACGAGCAGTACTTC
CSAPGQGAYEQYF
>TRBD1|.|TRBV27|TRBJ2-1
TGTGCCAGCAGAAGGACAGGCAAAAACAATGGGCAGTTCTTC
CASRRTGKNNGQFF
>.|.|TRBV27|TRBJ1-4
TGTGCCAGCGGTCCCCGGGCAACTAATGAAAAACTGTTTTTT
CASGPRATNEKLFF
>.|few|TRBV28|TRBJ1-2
TGTGCCAGCAGAGAGTCGACGGGACCGGGCGGCTACACCTTC
CASRESTGPGGYTF
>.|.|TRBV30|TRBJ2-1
TGTGCCTGGTCTCCGGGGTACAATGAGCAGTTCTTC
CAWSPGYNEQFF
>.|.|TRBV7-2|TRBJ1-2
TGTGCCAGCAGCTTAGTTAGGTACCGCACTGGCTACACCTTC
CASSLVRYRTGYTF
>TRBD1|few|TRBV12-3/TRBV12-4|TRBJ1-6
TGTGCCAGCAGTCGAGGGCAGGGGGCGACTTCACCCCTCCACTTT
CASSRGQGATSPLHF
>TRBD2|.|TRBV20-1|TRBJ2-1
TGCAGTGCGGGGACTAGCGGGCGCTACAATGAGCAGTTCTTC
CSAGTSGRYNEQFF
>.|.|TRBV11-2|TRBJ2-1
TGTGCCAGCAGCGTTGGACGGCGTATCTACAATGAGCAGTTCTTC
CASSVGRRIYNEQFF
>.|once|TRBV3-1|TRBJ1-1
TGTGCCAGCAGTCCCTCAATAGCAAGGACTGAAGCTTTCTTT
CASSPSIARTEAFF
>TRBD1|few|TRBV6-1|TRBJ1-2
TGTGCCAGCAGACCCGGGACAGGGGAATCTTATGGCTACACCTTC
CASRPGTGESYGYTF
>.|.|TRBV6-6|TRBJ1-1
TGTGCCAGCAGCCCCGGACAGCCCACTGAAGCTTTCTTT
CASSPGQPTEAFF
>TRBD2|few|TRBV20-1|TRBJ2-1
TGCAGTGCTAGAGGGGGGAGGGCGAGAGTAAATGAGCAGTTCTTC
CSARGGRARVNEQFF
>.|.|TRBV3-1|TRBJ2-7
TGTGCCAGCAGCCCCCGCAGGACCTTTTACAATGAGCAGTACTTC
CASSPRRTFYNEQYF
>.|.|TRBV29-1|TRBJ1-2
TGCAGCGTTGAAGGTCGGGGGACGGCGCTTAACTATGGCTACACCTTC
CSVEGRGTALNYGYTF
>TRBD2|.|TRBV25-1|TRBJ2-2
TGTGCCAGCAGTGGTCTAGCGGGACTCAACACCGGGGAGCTGTTTTTT
CASSGLAGLNTGELFF
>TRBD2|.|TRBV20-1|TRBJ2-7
TGCAGTGCTAGAGGTTCCACAGGACTAGCGGGGGGGACCTACGAGCAGTACTTC
CSARGSTGLAGGTYEQYF
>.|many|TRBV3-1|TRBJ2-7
TGTGCCAGCAGCCCCGGGATAACAACCTACGAGCAGTACTTC
CASSPGITTYEQYF
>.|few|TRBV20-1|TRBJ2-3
TGCAGTGCCATTACTAGAACGGGCACAGATACGCAGTATTTT
CSAITRTGTDTQYF
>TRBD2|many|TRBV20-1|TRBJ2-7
TGCAGTGCTAGACCCTTCCGGGAGGGTTCCTACGAGCAGTACTTC
CSARPFREGSYEQYF
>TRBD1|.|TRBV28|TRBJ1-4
TGTGCCAGCACAGACAGGGTAGAAAAACTGTTTTTT
CASTDRVEKLFF
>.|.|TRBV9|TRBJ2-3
TGTGCCAGCAGCGTAGCTAGCTTCACAGATACGCAGTATTTT
CASSVASFTDTQYF
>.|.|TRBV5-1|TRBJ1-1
TGCGCCAGCAGCTTGCCTATGGGGGGCAGAATGAACACTGAAGCTTTCTTT
CASSLPMGGRMNTEAFF
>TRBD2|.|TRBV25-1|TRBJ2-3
TGTGCCAGCAGTTTACTAGCGGGAGTTCACCCAGATACGCAGTATTTT
CASSLLAGVHPDTQYF
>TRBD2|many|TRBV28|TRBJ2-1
TGTGCCAGCAGTTGGTCGCGACTAGCGGGAGGTGAGCAGTTCTTC
CASSWSRLAGGEQFF
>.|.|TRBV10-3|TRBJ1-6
TGTGCCATCAGACGAAGGGATTCACCCCTCCACTTT
CAIRRRDSPLHF
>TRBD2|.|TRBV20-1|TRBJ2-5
TGCAGTGCTAGGACGGGACTAGCGGGAGGGTATGAGCAGTACTTC
CSARTGLAGGYEQYF
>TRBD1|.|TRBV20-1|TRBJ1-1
TGCAGTGCTAGAGTCAGGGGGGCTGATACTGAAGCTTTCTTT
CSARVRGADTEAFF
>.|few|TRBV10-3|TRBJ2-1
TGTGCCATCCAAAAGGACAGTGGAGGGAGTGAGCAGTTCTTC
CAIQKDSGGSEQFF
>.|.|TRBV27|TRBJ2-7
TGTGCCAGCAGCCGTACTCCGGGGACCAGCTCCTACGAGCAGTACTTC
CASSRTPGTSSYEQYF
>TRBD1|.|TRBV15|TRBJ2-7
TGTGCCACCAGCACCCGACAGGGTAGGGTGTACGAGCAGTACTTC
CATSTRQGRVYEQYF
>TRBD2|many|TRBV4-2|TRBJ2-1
TGTGCCAGCAGCCAAGAAGGACTAGCGCAGCAGTTCTTC
CASSQEGLAQQFF
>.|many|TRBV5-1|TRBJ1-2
TGCGCCAGCAGCCCTCTGGCGCAGAACTATGGCTACACCTTC
CASSPLAQNYGYTF
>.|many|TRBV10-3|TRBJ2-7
TGTGCCATCAGTGACAGAACCTACGAGCAGTACTTC
CAISDRTYEQYF
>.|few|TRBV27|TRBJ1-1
TGTGCCACCGTGGGTGCCGACAGGAATTTTGGTGAAGCTTTCTTT
CATVGADRNFGEAFF